The 27 T cell receptor beta chains given below trace back to one sample, sequenced in a study of human T cells and chemical hapten exposure. One entry per CDR3 protein results from TCRdb running MiXCR on the RACE reads. This sample carries fewer than 500,000 distinct CDR3 sequences, 4.8% of them seen once, and the ten largest clones take under 3%. As for time point: patch test 1, 2 weeks after DPC sensitization. The treatment was: therapeutic diphenylcyclopropenone sensitization with weekly scalp DPC. This specimen consisted of whole blood, obtained in connection with sensitization to the hapten diphenylcyclopropenone (DPC). These receptors all stem from a woman between 45 and 65 years old with alopecia areata. Some clones in this sample may be carry-over from other donors' samples.

The rearrangement joins TRBV12-3 or TRBV12-4 to TRBJ2-7; unclear D gene. The CDR3 has 14 residues. V shed 0 bases and J shed 3 bases, with 9 bases lying between them. The CDR3 bases are TGTGCCAGCAGTTTAGCACAGAAGATCTACGAGCAGTACTTC. Amino acid sequence: CASSLAQKIYEQYF.

This clonotype was seen at least ten times. V and J are TRBV9 and TRBJ2-7, with 8 bases aligning to TRBD2. The CDR3 length is 14 residues. The junction had 5 bases not matched to a gene; V was cut back by 0 bases and J by 6 bases. The germline gives CDR1 SGDLS, CDR2 YYNGEE. The chain's CDR3 is CASSVDGSGVEQYF. In DNA, the CDR3 is TGTGCCAGCAGCGTAGACGGTAGCGGGGTCGAGCAGTACTTC.

Ten or more counts support this clonotype. The chain employs TRBV11-2 and TRBJ1-2; TRBD1 might be the D (5 bases). This CDR3 is 13 amino acids long. Germline V CDR1 and CDR2: SGHAT, FQNNGV. V lost 1 base, J lost 7 bases, and 10 bases lay in between. The CDR3 DNA follows: TGTGCCAGCAGCTTAGCTCAGGGTGGTGGCTACACCTTC. As protein: CASSLAQGGGYTF.

The chain is built from TRBV27 and TRBJ2-7, with D maybe TRBD1 (5 bases). Germline CDR1 is MNHEY and CDR2 is SMNVEV (reference sequence). Deletions cut 2 bases from V and 3 bases from J, with 17 bases between. CDR3 size: 16 residues. The CDR3 DNA sequence: TGTGCCAGCAGTTTAACGGGTAGGGGCTTTTACTACGAGCAGTACTTC. Encoded protein: CASSLTGRGFYYEQYF.

The chain carries TRBV19 and TRBJ1-5; 8 bases map to TRBD1. The ends lost 0 bases at V and 4 bases at J; junction bases unmatched: 5. CDR1 and CDR2 from the germline V gene are LNHDA and SQIVND (reference sequence). CDR3 length equals 16 residues. The CDR3 region is CASSIDPGGANQPQHF. The CDR3 coding sequence is TGTGCCAGTAGTATAGATCCAGGGGGCGCGAATCAGCCCCAGCATTTT.

The chain links TRBV20-1 to TRBJ1-6, with 7 bases aligning to TRBD1. The CDR3 has 15 residues. V lost 4 bases and J lost 6; bases outside the gene matches: 9. CDR1 is DFQATT, CDR2 SNEGSKA, per germline (reference sequence). The CDR3 DNA is TGCAGTGCTAACGACAGGGCCCGGTTTAATTCACCCCTCCACTTT. It yields the protein CSANDRARFNSPLHF.

This clonotype was counted between two and nine times. The chain uses TRBV12-3 or TRBV12-4 and TRBJ2-7, with D tentatively TRBD2 (5 bases). This CDR3 spans 12 amino acids. Trimming shortened V by 5 bases and J by 5 bases, and 10 bases separated the two germline ends. CDR3 coding DNA: TGTGCCAGCAGTCCTTTCGGGGACGAGCAGTACTTC. This codes for CASSPFGDEQYF.

This clonotype was detected ten times or more. The genes are TRBV7-3 and TRBJ1-1; possible D gene TRBD1, 6 bases. Germline V CDR1 and CDR2: SGHTA, FQGTGA. CDR3 length: 16 residues. With 4 bases removed from V and 4 bases from J, the gap between germline ends came to 19 bases. CDR3 sequence: CASSSLRGVRGTEAFF. CDR3 in DNA: TGTGCCAGCAGCTCCCTGAGGGGGGTCAGGGGCACTGAAGCTTTCTTT.

This rearrangement joins TRBV7-9 to TRBJ2-5; unclear D gene. This CDR3 comprises 14 residues. Trimming pared 1 base from V and 9 bases from J, leaving 15 bases between. CDR1 and CDR2 from the germline V gene are SEHNR and FQNEAQ (reference sequence). Here the CDR3 reads CASSLEGSHPSQYF. Here the CDR3 DNA reads TGTGCCAGCAGCTTAGAAGGCAGCCATCCGTCCCAGTACTTC.

This clonotype has a handful of counts. This sequence joins TRBV3-1 and TRBJ2-3; D possibly uses TRBD1 or TRBD2 (5 bases each). V dropped 0 bases and J dropped 3 bases, with 13 bases sitting between them. CDR3 length: 16 residues. Germline V gives CDR1 LGHDT, CDR2 YNNKEL (reference sequence). CDR3 residues: CASSQDGASPTDTQYF. In nucleotides, the CDR3 is TGTGCCAGCAGCCAAGATGGGGCTAGCCCAACAGATACGCAGTATTTT.

This clonotype was found many times. The chain links TRBV5-1 to TRBJ2-7; TRBD1 agrees at 7 bases. V trimming: 0 bases; J trimming: 4 bases; junction bases outside the gene matches: 10. The CDR3 length is 16 residues. Germline V gene data show CDR1 as SGHRS and CDR2 as YFSETQ. CDR3 coding DNA: TGCGCCAGCAGCTTGGACCCGAGGGGGCGAGGGTACGAGCAGTACTTC. Translated, it gives CASSLDPRGRGYEQYF. The whole variable domain, filled in from reference TRBV5-1 and TRBJ2-7, reads KAGVTQTPRYLIKTRGQQVTLSCSPISGHRSVSWYQQTPGQGLQFLFEYFSETQRNKGNFPGRFSGRQFSNSRSEMNVSTLELGDSALYLCASSLDPRGRGYEQYFGPGTRLTVT.

For this clonotype: A much more abundant neighbour one base away suggests this may be a read error. V and J are TRBV5-5 and TRBJ2-5, with D unclear. The V end was cut by 0 bases, the J end by 4 bases, with 10 bases between. The germline CDR1 and CDR2 sequences are SGHKS and YYEKEE (reference sequence). CDR3 length equals 14 residues. The DNA for the CDR3 is TGTGCCAGCAGCTTGGTAGGCATGGCAGAGACCCAGTACTTC. Protein: CASSLVGMAETQYF.

Ten or more counts support this clonotype. The V and J genes are TRBV6-1 and TRBJ1-2; 8 bases fit TRBD1. Per germline, CDR1 MNHNS and CDR2 SASEGT. V shed 5 bases and J 3 bases; nucleotides not matched to a gene: 20. The CDR3 totals 19 residues. The CDR3 DNA follows: TGTGCCAGCAGTCGGCTCGGACAGGGAAACCTCTTAACCTACTATGGCTACACCTTC. It translates to CASSRLGQGNLLTYYGYTF.

This clonotype was picked up many times. V and J are TRBV7-6 and TRBJ2-1; TRBD2 is a possible D gene (5 bases). Germline CDR1 SGHVS, CDR2 FNYEAQ. The CDR3 consists of 14 residues. V lost 1 base to trimming and J lost 3 bases, with 7 bases between them. DNA of the CDR3: TGTGCCAGCAGCTTAGAGAGGGACTACAATGAGCAGTTCTTC. Amino acid sequence: CASSLERDYNEQFF.

This clonotype showed up just a few times. The chain has TRBV7-8 and TRBJ2-5; the match to TRBD2 covers 7 bases. V lost 2 bases to trimming and J lost 2 bases; unmatched junction nucleotides: 5. Germline-derived CDR1 and CDR2 are SGHVS and FQNEAQ. This CDR3 is built from 15 residues. CDR3 nucleotides: TGTGCCAGCAGCTTAATAGCGGGCACTCAAGAGACCCAGTACTTC. Protein: CASSLIAGTQETQYF.

DNA of the CDR3: TGTGCCAGCAGTTTACCCTTAAACTATGGCTACACCTTC. This sequence encodes CASSLPLNYGYTF. V and J are TRBV28 and TRBJ1-2; D remains ambiguous. The V gene's germline CDR1 is MDHEN and CDR2 SYDVKM. The V and J ends lost 2 bases and 2 bases respectively, with 6 bases between them. The CDR3 has 13 residues.

As for this clonotype: A much larger clone lies a single base off, so this may be a read error. The rearrangement joins TRBV5-1 to TRBJ1-1; D unresolved. Germline V gene sequence: CDR1 SGHRS, CDR2 YFSETQ. This CDR3 spans 15 amino acids. The CDR3 loop is CASSSQDGRNTEAYF. In DNA form, the CDR3 reads TGCGCCAGCAGCTCTCAAGACGGACGGAACACTGAAGCTTACTTT. Supplemented by reference TRBV5-1 and TRBJ1-1, the full variable domain reads KAGVTQTPRYLIKTRGQQVTLSCSPISGHRSVSWYQQTPGQGLQFLFEYFSETQRNKGNFPGRFSGRQFSNSRSEMNVSTLELGDSALYLCASSSQDGRNTEAYFGQGTRLTVV.

This clonotype occurred many times. V and J are TRBV11-2 and TRBJ2-5; 12 bases agree with TRBD2. The CDR3 extends over 15 amino acids. Germline CDR1 SGHAT, CDR2 FQNNGV. With V trimmed by 3 bases and J by 5 bases, 4 bases remained unmatched. The CDR3 nucleotides are TGTGCCAGCAGCTTGACTAGCGGGAGTCGGGAGACCCAGTACTTC. Amino acid sequence: CASSLTSGSRETQYF.

This clonotype was found many times. CDR3: CASSQGAVEAFF. In DNA form, the CDR3 reads TGTGCCAGCAGCCAAGGGGCGGTTGAAGCTTTCTTT. The V call is TRBV3-1, the J call TRBJ1-1; D gene uncertain. CDR1 is LGHDT, CDR2 YNNKEL, per germline (reference sequence). Trimming removed 1 base from V and 7 bases from J, with 7 bases in between. This CDR3 contains 12 residues.

This clonotype was recorded at least ten times. This sequence joins TRBV10-3 and TRBJ2-4, with 7 bases lining up with TRBD1. Germline V gene lookup returns CDR1 ENHRY and CDR2 SYGVKD. Trimming removed 6 bases from V and 5 bases from J; junction bases left unmatched: 4. The CDR3 covers 13 residues. CDR3: CAISQGQQNIQYF. The DNA for the CDR3 is TGTGCCATCAGCCAGGGACAGCAAAACATTCAGTACTTC.

Here the CDR3 reads CASSLAVRSNEKLFF. The CDR3 DNA is TGTGCCAGCAGCTTAGCGGTCCGGAGCAATGAAAAACTGTTTTTT. The rearrangement links TRBV7-8 to TRBJ1-4; D is uncertain. Germline assignment: CDR1 SGHVS and CDR2 FQNEAQ. The CDR3 is 15 residues long. Trimming left V 0 bases short and J 5 bases short, with 10 bases between. Drawing the rest from reference TRBV7-8 and TRBJ1-4, the complete variable domain is GAGVSQSPRYKVAKRGQDVALRCDPISGHVSLFWYQQALGQGPEFLTYFQNEAQLDKSGLPSDRFFAERPEGSVSTLKIQRTQQEDSAVYLCASSLAVRSNEKLFFGSGTQLSVL.

This clonotype was counted only a few times. The chain uses TRBV20-1 and TRBJ2-7; the D is unclear. The V gene lost 0 bases and the J gene lost 5 bases, with 11 bases spanning the gap. The germline V gene has CDR1 DFQATT and CDR2 SNEGSKA (reference sequence). The CDR3 is 13 amino acids. CDR3 DNA: TGCAGTGCTAGAGAGGGAACTCTCCACGAGCAGTACTTC. This translates into CSAREGTLHEQYF.

This clonotype has ten or more counts. V and J are TRBV12-3 or TRBV12-4 and TRBJ1-3; D not certain. V shed 1 base and J shed 4 bases, with 8 bases lying between them. The CDR3 is made up of 14 amino acids. The CDR3 loop reads CASSLGVGGNTIYF. The CDR3 DNA reads TGTGCCAGCAGTTTAGGGGTAGGAGGAAACACCATATATTTT.

V and J are TRBV7-6 and TRBJ2-3; D is unresolved. The CDR3 sequence is 13 residues long. CDR1 and CDR2 (germline): SGHVS, FNYEAQ. The germline V and J ends were trimmed by 6 bases and 0 bases, with 7 bases remaining between them. Written as DNA, the CDR3 is TGTGCCAGCAGACGCACTAGCACAGATACGCAGTATTTT. Protein product: CASRRTSTDTQYF.

The chain couples TRBV5-5 to TRBJ1-4; a weak D match, TRBD1 (6 bases). Germline lookup yields CDR1 SGHKS and CDR2 YYEKEE (reference sequence). CDR3 length: 13 residues. The V end lost 6 bases, the J end lost 7 bases, and 13 bases lay between the germline ends. The CDR3 coding sequence is TGTGCCAGCACTGACAGGCCTGGTGAAAAACTGTTTTTT. Protein product: CASTDRPGEKLFF.

This clonotype was detected ten times or more. V is TRBV9 and J is TRBJ2-6, with 7 positions matching TRBD1. Germline V lookup: CDR1 SGDLS, CDR2 YYNGEE. This CDR3 spans 15 amino acids. Trimming cost V 4 bases and J 2 bases; bases outside gene matches: 3. The CDR3 DNA reads as TGTGCCAGCAGCAAAGGGGGCGCTGGGGCCAACGTCCTGACTTTC. This encodes CASSKGGAGANVLTF.

Ten or more counts support this clonotype. This rearrangement joins TRBV9 to TRBJ2-6, with 7 bases lining up with TRBD1. The V and J ends lost 4 bases and 0 bases, in that order; junction bases with no gene match: 7. The CDR3 covers 17 residues. CDR1 SGDLS and CDR2 YYNGEE come from the germline V gene. The CDR3 sequence: CASSLGQVPSGANVLTF. The CDR3 coding sequence is TGTGCCAGCAGCTTAGGACAGGTACCCTCTGGGGCCAACGTCCTGACTTTC.